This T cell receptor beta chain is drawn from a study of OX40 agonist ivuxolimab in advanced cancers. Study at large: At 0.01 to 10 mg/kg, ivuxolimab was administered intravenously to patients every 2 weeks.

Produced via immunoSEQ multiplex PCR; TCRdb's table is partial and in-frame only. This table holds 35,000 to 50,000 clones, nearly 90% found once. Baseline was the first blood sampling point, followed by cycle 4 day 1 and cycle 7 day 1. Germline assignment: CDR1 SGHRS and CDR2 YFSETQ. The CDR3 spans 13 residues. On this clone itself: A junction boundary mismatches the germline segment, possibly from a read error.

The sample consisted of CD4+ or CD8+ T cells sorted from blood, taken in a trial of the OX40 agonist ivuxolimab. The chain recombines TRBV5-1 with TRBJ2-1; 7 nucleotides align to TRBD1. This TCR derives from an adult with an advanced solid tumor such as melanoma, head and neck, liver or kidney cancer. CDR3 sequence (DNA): TGCGCCAGCACCTTGGGACAGCACAATGAGCAGTTCTTC. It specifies CASTLGQHNEQFF. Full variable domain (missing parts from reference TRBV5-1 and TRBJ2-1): KAGVTQTPRYLIKTRGQQVTLSCSPISGHRSVSWYQQTPGQGLQFLFEYFSETQRNKGNFPGRFSGRQFSNSRSEMNVSTLELGDSALYLCASTLGQHNEQFFGPGTRLTVL.